Listed here are 5 T cell receptor beta chains from one sample, sequenced in a study of T-cell memory formation after mild COVID-19. One entry per CDR3 protein results from TCRdb running MiXCR on the 5' RACE reads. The sample includes 550,000 to 650,000 distinct CDR3 sequences, roughly a sixth of them seen just once. Material for sequencing was PBMCs or a T cell subset sorted from them (not recorded which). These receptors all come from an adult woman who had mild COVID-19 (a few samples of this study predate the infection). Cell type and time point are not known.

A few counts support this clonotype. The chain links TRBV10-3 to TRBJ1-5, with D unclear. The CDR3 has 13 amino acids. Between the trimmed V and J ends, which lost 8 bases and 0 bases, there was a span of 8 bases. CDR1 and CDR2 (germline): ENHRY, SYGVKD. The CDR3, as DNA: TGTGCCATCGGGGAGGATAGCAATCAGCCCCAGCATTTT. Its translation is CAIGEDSNQPQHF.

The rearrangement uses TRBV15 and TRBJ2-5; weak D call: TRBD2 (7 bases). The CDR3 runs to 17 residues. Germline V gene data show CDR1 as LNHNV and CDR2 as YYDKDF (reference sequence). Trimming shortened V by 0 bases and J by 4 bases, and 18 bases separated the two germline ends. As DNA, the CDR3 is TGTGCCACCAGCAGAGATCGGGGGGCCCAGGGGATAGAGACCCAGTACTTC. This sequence encodes CATSRDRGAQGIETQYF.

The J gene is TRBJ2-5, the V gene TRBV7-9; TRBD1 matches at 9 bases. The CDR3 runs to 16 residues. J lost 1 base, V lost 6 bases, and 9 bases had no gene match. Germline assignment: CDR1 SEHNR and CDR2 FQNEAQ (reference sequence). Written as DNA, the CDR3 is TGTGCCAGCAGTAATCGGGACAGGGCCATCCAAGAGACCCAGTACTTC. The encoded protein is CASSNRDRAIQETQYF.

This chain joins TRBV5-6 and TRBJ1-1; D gene ambiguous. There are 15 residues in the CDR3. Germline V lookup: CDR1 SGHDT, CDR2 YYEEEE. V dropped 2 bases and J dropped 2 bases, with 13 bases sitting between them. CDR3 in amino acids: CASSFYLESNTEAFF. DNA for the CDR3: TGTGCCAGCAGCTTTTACTTGGAATCAAACACTGAAGCTTTCTTT.

This clonotype was recorded a few times. This chain uses TRBV12-3 or TRBV12-4 with TRBJ2-5; D unresolved. V shed 3 bases and J shed 6 bases, with 17 bases lying between them. CDR3 length: 15 residues. The CDR3 spells CASSFLSDHKKTQYF. CDR3 nucleotides: TGTGCCAGCAGTTTTTTGTCAGACCACAAGAAGACCCAGTACTTC.